The 29 T cell receptor beta chains in this list originate from one sample, sequenced in a study of cytomegalovirus exposure and HLA in healthy donors. 13 Jbeta primers and 60 Vbeta primers were used for the PCR. Measured with immunoSEQ multiplex PCR; TCRdb has only the in-frame clones, and not every one. The sample has about 90,000 clones; 75% to 80% are singletons. The specimen sequenced was PBMCs. The receptors derive from a middle-aged woman in good health and CMV-seropositive.

This chain uses TRBV30 with TRBJ1-4; 10 nucleotides match TRBD1. Unmatched junction bases numbered 8, after V lost 3 bases and J lost 7 bases. From germline, CDR1 is GTSNPN and CDR2 SVGIG (reference sequence). The CDR3 is 15 residues long. The CDR3 region is CAWRAGQGRTEKLFF. In DNA, the CDR3 is TGTGCCTGGAGGGCGGGACAGGGGAGAACTGAAAAACTGTTTTTT.

This clone was recorded once. This chain uses TRBV5-1 with TRBJ1-5; 10 bases line up with TRBD1. Per germline, CDR1 SGHRS and CDR2 YFSETQ. CDR3 length: 15 residues. Unmatched junction bases numbered 5, after V lost 4 bases and J lost 4 bases. CDR3: CASSEGTGDNQPQHF. For the CDR3, the DNA is TGCGCCAGCAGCGAGGGGACAGGGGATAATCAGCCCCAGCATTTT.

This chain joins TRBV6-1 and TRBJ2-7, with a tentative D call TRBD2 (6 bases). The CDR3 has 15 residues. The V end lost 1 base, the J end lost 2 bases, and 12 bases lay between the germline ends. Looked up from germline, CDR1 is MNHNS and CDR2 is SASEGT. CDR3: CASSEGRGWTYEQYF. The CDR3 DNA reads TGTGCCAGCAGTGAAGGCCGGGGGTGGACCTACGAGCAGTACTTC.

The chain recombines TRBV6-5 with TRBJ2-1, with TRBD1 as a possible D gene (7 bases). The CDR3 is made up of 12 amino acids. V was shortened by 6 bases and J by 9 bases, with 12 bases between the two germline ends. From germline, CDR1 is MNHEY and CDR2 SVGAGI. In DNA form, the CDR3 reads TGTGCCAGCAGCAACAGGGGAGGTGAGCAGTTCTTC. Translated, it gives CASSNRGGEQFF.

This clone was counted at least ten times. A much bigger clone sits one base away, suggesting this may be a read error. The chain employs TRBV4-2 and TRBJ2-1; 10 bases agree with TRBD2. Germline assignment: CDR1 LGHNA and CDR2 YNFKEQ. V was pared by 6 bases and J by 6 bases, with 5 bases of the junction left unmatched. The CDR3 is 14 residues long. The CDR3: CASSEASGSNEQFF. The CDR3 coding sequence is TGTGCCAGCAGTGAGGCTAGCGGGAGCAATGAGCAGTTCTTC.

A note on this clone: Other DNA sequences from this sample encode an identical CDR3 as well. This sequence joins TRBV11-2 and TRBJ1-1, with D unresolved. Germline CDR1 reads SGHAT; CDR2 reads FQNNGV. The V end lost 1 base, the J end lost 0 bases, and 9 bases lay between the germline ends. The CDR3 runs 15 residues. The CDR3 region is CASSLAPRVNTEAFF. The CDR3 DNA follows: TGTGCCAGCAGCTTAGCCCCGCGGGTGAACACTGAAGCTTTCTTT.

This chain connects TRBV6-5 to TRBJ2-3, with 7 nucleotides matching TRBD2. The CDR3 extends over 15 amino acids. V lost 4 bases to trimming and J lost 3 bases; unmatched junction nucleotides: 7. Germline assignment: CDR1 MNHEY and CDR2 SVGAGI. CDR3 amino acids: CASSWVGEGTDTQYF. The CDR3 coding sequence is TGTGCCAGCAGTTGGGTGGGGGAGGGGACAGATACGCAGTATTTT.

The chain combines TRBV11-3 with TRBJ2-1; TRBD2 agrees at 13 bases. CDR3 length equals 18 residues. Trimming took 1 base from V and 7 from J; bases not matched to a gene: 10. The germline gives CDR1 SGHNT, CDR2 YENEEA. CDR3 amino acids: CASSLAGLAGWVGNEQFF. Here the CDR3 DNA reads TGTGCCAGCAGCTTAGCGGGACTAGCGGGGTGGGTGGGGAATGAGCAGTTCTTC.

The J gene is TRBJ2-2, the V gene TRBV10-3; 7 nucleotides match TRBD1. The germline V gene has CDR1 ENHRY and CDR2 SYGVKD. V shed 3 bases, J shed 5 bases, and the junction held 6 bases outside the gene matches. The CDR3 totals 15 residues. CDR3: CAISDVQGRTGELFF. For the CDR3, the DNA is TGTGCCATCAGTGATGTACAGGGGCGAACCGGGGAGCTGTTTTTT.

This rearrangement joins TRBV21-1 to TRBJ2-7; the table gives TRBD2 as D, unverified against the DNA. TRBV21-1 is a pseudogene locus. The CDR3 has 15 amino acids. CDR3 coding DNA: TGTGCCAGCAGCCGGACTAGCGGGGCCCGCTACGAGCAGTACTTC. This gives the protein CASSRTSGARYEQYF.

V is TRBV5-4 and J is TRBJ2-1, with 10 bases that match TRBD2. The CDR3 is made up of 15 amino acids. J gave up 4 bases and V 4 bases, and 5 bases lay outside the gene matches. Germline CDR1 and CDR2: SGHNT and YYREEE (reference sequence). CDR3 sequence (DNA): TGTGCCAGCAGCCCTAGGACTAGCGGTTACAATGAGCAGTTCTTC. It translates to CASSPRTSGYNEQFF. Combining the CDR3 with reference TRBV5-4 and TRBJ2-1 gives the whole variable domain ETGVTQSPTHLIKTRGQQVTLRCSSQSGHNTVSWYQQALGQGPQFIFQYYREEENGRGNFPPRFSGLQFPNYSSELNVNALELDDSALYLCASSPRTSGYNEQFFGPGTRLTVL.

The chain combines TRBV11-2 with TRBJ2-6; D perhaps matches TRBD2 (5 bases). Germline assignment: CDR1 SGHAT and CDR2 FQNNGV. Trimming removed 9 bases from V and 0 bases from J, with 15 bases in between. There are 16 residues in the CDR3. CDR3 region: CASRGLTGSGANVLTF. Written as DNA, the CDR3 is TGTGCCAGTCGAGGACTGACGGGCTCTGGGGCCAACGTCCTGACTTTC. Full variable domain (missing parts from reference TRBV11-2 and TRBJ2-6): EAGVAQSPRYKIIEKRQSVAFWCNPISGHATLYWYQQILGQGPKLLIQFQNNGVVDDSQLPKDRFSAERLKGVDSTLKIQPAKLEDSAVYLCASRGLTGSGANVLTFGAGSRLTVL.

The gene calls are TRBV9 and TRBJ2-7; TRBD1 aligns across 8 bases. The germline V gene has CDR1 SGDLS and CDR2 YYNGEE. The junction had 16 bases not matched to a gene; V was cut back by 5 bases and J by 6 bases. The CDR3 is 16 amino acids. The CDR3 spells CASSLPTGQGRGEQYF. CDR3 sequence (DNA): TGTGCCAGCAGTCTACCCACCGGACAGGGCAGGGGCGAGCAGTACTTC.

DNA for the CDR3: TGTGCCAGTAGTATACTTCCGGGACAGGGTTTCAATGAGCAGTTCTTC. It specifies CASSILPGQGFNEQFF. The chain has TRBV19 and TRBJ2-1; 9 bases agree with TRBD1. The V and J ends lost 2 bases and 6 bases, in that order; junction bases with no gene match: 8. Germline lookup yields CDR1 LNHDA and CDR2 SQIVND (reference sequence). This CDR3 spans 16 amino acids. Full variable domain (missing parts from reference TRBV19 and TRBJ2-1): DGGITQSPKYLFRKEGQNVTLSCEQNLNHDAMYWYRQDPGQGLRLIYYSQIVNDFQKGDIAEGYSVSREKKESFPLTVTSAQKNPTAFYLCASSILPGQGFNEQFFGPGTRLTVL.

CDR3 sequence: CASSSARREQNTGELFF. CDR3 DNA: TGTGCCAGCAGCTCGGCACGGCGGGAACAGAACACCGGGGAGCTGTTTTTT. The chain is built from TRBV5-4 and TRBJ2-2, with D possibly matching TRBD2 (6 bases). Germline CDR1 reads SGHNT; CDR2 reads YYREEE (reference sequence). V dropped 3 bases and J dropped 1 base, with 16 bases sitting between them. The CDR3 consists of 17 residues.

The J gene is TRBJ1-5, the V gene TRBV27; TRBD1 aligns across 7 bases. The CDR3 has 18 residues. Germline V gene lookup returns CDR1 MNHEY and CDR2 SMNVEV (reference sequence). The J segment lost 1 base and the V segment lost 3 bases, leaving 12 bases of the junction unmatched. CDR3 in DNA: TGTGCCAGCAGTTTTAAGGGTCGGTCAGGGGGGAGCAATCAGCCCCAGCATTTT. Protein product: CASSFKGRSGGSNQPQHF.

This chain links TRBV28 with TRBJ2-2, with D possibly TRBD1 on 6 matching bases. Per germline, CDR1 MDHEN and CDR2 SYDVKM. The CDR3 is 13 residues long. The germline V and J ends were trimmed by 6 bases and 4 bases, with 9 bases remaining between them. CDR3 loop: CASRWTATGELFF. The CDR3 region has the DNA TGTGCCAGCAGATGGACAGCCACCGGGGAGCTGTTTTTT.

The chain joins TRBV7-2 to TRBJ2-7; a possible D gene is TRBD1 (8 bases). CDR1 and CDR2 from the germline V gene are SGHTA and FQGNSA. V lost 2 bases, J lost 2 bases, and 16 bases lay in between. The CDR3 totals 16 residues. CDR3 in DNA: TGTGCCAGCAGCTTAAGCGGGACAGGTTTTCCCTACGAGCAGTACTTC. Protein product: CASSLSGTGFPYEQYF.

In this sample, this clone turned up a few times. The rearrangement links TRBV6-1 to TRBJ2-1, with TRBD2 matching 11 bases. CDR3 length equals 17 residues. With 3 bases clipped from V and 2 bases from J, the junction kept 6 bases outside the gene matches. Germline values: CDR1 MNHNS, CDR2 SASEGT. CDR3 sequence (DNA): TGTGCCAGCAGTGACCCTTTAGCGGGAGGGCCCTACAATGAGCAGTTCTTC. Translating it yields CASSDPLAGGPYNEQFF.

The sample holds a few counts of this clone. The chain carries TRBV27 and TRBJ2-2; 7 bases agree with TRBD1. V was clipped by 3 bases and J by 5 bases; unmatched bases: 6. The CDR3 has 15 amino acids. CDR1 MNHEY and CDR2 SMNVEV come from the germline V gene (reference sequence). The CDR3 DNA is TGTGCCAGCAGTTTTAAGGGGGCGCGGACCGGGGAGCTGTTTTTT. Translation: CASSFKGARTGELFF.

This clone occurred once. The DNA of the CDR3 is TGCAGCGTTCAACTAGCGGGAGGGTTTCCGGATACGCAGTATTTT. Encoded protein: CSVQLAGGFPDTQYF. The chain combines TRBV29-1 with TRBJ2-3; 13 bases are shared with TRBD2. With 5 bases clipped from V and 6 bases from J, the junction kept 8 bases outside the gene matches. The CDR3 is 15 residues long. Germline V gene lookup returns CDR1 SQVTM and CDR2 ANQGSEA.

V gene TRBV7-2 combines with J gene TRBJ1-5; the D is unclear. V was shortened by 1 base and J by 7 bases, with 14 bases between the two germline ends. The length of the CDR3 is 15 residues. CDR1 is SGHTA and CDR2 is FQGNSA in the germline V gene. The CDR3 DNA reads as TGTGCCAGCAGCTTAGTTTTTTCTCCAGGACAGCCCCAGCATTTT. Translation: CASSLVFSPGQPQHF.

In this sample, this clone turned up once. The chain has TRBV28 and TRBJ2-3; 9 positions match TRBD1. Losses at the gene ends were 8 bases for V and 4 bases for J; bases not matched to a gene: 13. Per germline, CDR1 MDHEN and CDR2 SYDVKM. The CDR3 sequence is 16 residues long. Written as DNA, the CDR3 is TGTGCCAGCTCTAAAAACTGGGGGACAGGGTCAGATACGCAGTATTTT. Its protein is CASSKNWGTGSDTQYF.

V usage is TRBV27 and J usage is TRBJ2-5; TRBD1 agrees at 9 bases. The J call may be wrong; the DNA end is better matched by TRBJ2-7. The length of the CDR3 is 14 residues. The germline gives CDR1 MNHEY, CDR2 SMNVEV (reference sequence). Here the CDR3 reads CASSSWDREGEQYF. As DNA, the CDR3 is TGTGCCAGCAGTTCCTGGGACAGGGAAGGCGAGCAGTACTTC.

The chain uses TRBV14 and TRBJ2-2; no firm D call. V was trimmed by 0 bases and J by 6 bases, leaving 17 bases between them. This CDR3 contains 17 residues. Germline CDR1 reads SGHDN; CDR2 reads FVKESK. CDR3 bases: TGTGCCAGCAGCCAAGATTGGTTAGCTTCGTCGTCCGGGGAGCTGTTTTTT. It specifies CASSQDWLASSSGELFF.

The J gene is TRBJ2-7, the V gene TRBV5-4; 7 positions match TRBD1. Looked up from germline, CDR1 is SGHNT and CDR2 is YYREEE (reference sequence). The CDR3 spans 14 residues. V was clipped by 0 bases and J by 3 bases; unmatched bases: 3. The CDR3 sequence is CASSLGGTDYEQYF. CDR3 sequence (DNA): TGTGCCAGCAGCTTGGGTGGGACAGACTACGAGCAGTACTTC.

The rearrangement links TRBV19 to TRBJ1-5, with a weak D call TRBD1 (6 bases). The germline V and J ends were trimmed by 6 bases and 0 bases, with 12 bases remaining between them. Germline V gives CDR1 LNHDA, CDR2 SQIVND (reference sequence). The CDR3 spans 15 residues. As DNA, the CDR3 is TGTGCCAGTAGGGGGGCAGGGTATAGCAATCAGCCCCAGCATTTT. It encodes CASRGAGYSNQPQHF.

The chain employs TRBV11-3 and TRBJ2-2; D remains ambiguous. V lost 2 bases, J lost 8 bases, and 15 bases lay in between. Germline V gene lookup returns CDR1 SGHNT and CDR2 YENEEA. There are 15 residues in the CDR3. CDR3 sequence: CASSLNAGPPGELFF. CDR3 sequence (DNA): TGTGCCAGCAGCTTAAACGCAGGCCCCCCGGGGGAGCTGTTTTTT.

The V and J genes are TRBV5-1 and TRBJ2-7, with TRBD1 matching 11 bases. Looked up from germline, CDR1 is SGHRS and CDR2 is YFSETQ. The CDR3 spans 15 residues. V was pared by 6 bases and J by 7 bases, with 12 bases of the junction left unmatched. The CDR3 region is CASTPEGQGAREQYF. The CDR3 region has the DNA TGCGCCAGCACCCCCGAAGGACAGGGGGCGAGGGAGCAGTACTTC.